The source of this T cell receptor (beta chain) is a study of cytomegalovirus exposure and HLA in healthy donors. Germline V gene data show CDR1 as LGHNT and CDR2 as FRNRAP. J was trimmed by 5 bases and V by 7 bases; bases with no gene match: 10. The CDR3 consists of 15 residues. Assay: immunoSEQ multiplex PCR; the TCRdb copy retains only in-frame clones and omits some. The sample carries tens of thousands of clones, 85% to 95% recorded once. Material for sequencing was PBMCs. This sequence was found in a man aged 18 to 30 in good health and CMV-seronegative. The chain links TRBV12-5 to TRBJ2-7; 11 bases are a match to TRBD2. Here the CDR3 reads CASVPRGTSGDEQYF. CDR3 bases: TGTGCTAGTGTCCCTCGGGGGACTAGCGGAGACGAGCAGTACTTC.